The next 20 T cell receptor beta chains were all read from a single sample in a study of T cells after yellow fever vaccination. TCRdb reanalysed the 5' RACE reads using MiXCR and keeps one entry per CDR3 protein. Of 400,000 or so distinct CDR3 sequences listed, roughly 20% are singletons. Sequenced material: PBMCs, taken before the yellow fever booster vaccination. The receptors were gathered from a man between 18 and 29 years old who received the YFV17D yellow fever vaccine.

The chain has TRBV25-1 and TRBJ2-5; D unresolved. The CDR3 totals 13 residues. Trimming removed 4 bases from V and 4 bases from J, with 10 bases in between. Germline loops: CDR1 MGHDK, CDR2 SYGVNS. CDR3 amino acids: CASSASASETQYF. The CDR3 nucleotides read TGTGCCAGCAGTGCGTCAGCGTCAGAGACCCAGTACTTC. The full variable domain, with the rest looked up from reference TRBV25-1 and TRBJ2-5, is EADIYQTPRYLVIGTGKKITLECSQTMGHDKMYWYQQDPGMELHLIHYSYGVNSTEKGDLSSESTVSRIRTEHFPLTLESARPSHTSQYLCASSASASETQYFGPGTRLLVL.

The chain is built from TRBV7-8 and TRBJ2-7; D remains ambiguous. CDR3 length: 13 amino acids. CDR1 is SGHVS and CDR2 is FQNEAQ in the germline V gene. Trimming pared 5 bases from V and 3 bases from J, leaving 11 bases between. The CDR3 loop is CASSTTQGYEQYF. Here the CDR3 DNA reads TGTGCCAGCAGCACTACCCAAGGCTACGAGCAGTACTTC. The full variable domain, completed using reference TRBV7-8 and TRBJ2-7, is GAGVSQSPRYKVAKRGQDVALRCDPISGHVSLFWYQQALGQGPEFLTYFQNEAQLDKSGLPSDRFFAERPEGSVSTLKIQRTQQEDSAVYLCASSTTQGYEQYFGPGTRLTVT.

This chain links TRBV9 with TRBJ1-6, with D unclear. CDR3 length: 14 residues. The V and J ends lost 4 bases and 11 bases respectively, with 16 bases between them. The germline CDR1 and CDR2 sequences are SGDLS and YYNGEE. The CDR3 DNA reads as TGTGCCAGCAGCCCCGCCGGTGGAGTCCCACCCCTCCACTTT. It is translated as CASSPAGGVPPLHF.

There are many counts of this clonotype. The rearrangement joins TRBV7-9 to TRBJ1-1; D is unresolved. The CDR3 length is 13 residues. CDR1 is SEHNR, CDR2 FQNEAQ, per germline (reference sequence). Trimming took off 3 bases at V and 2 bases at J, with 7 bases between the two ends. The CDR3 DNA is TGTGCCAGCAGCTTCGTCACTAACACTGAAGCTTTCTTT. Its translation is CASSFVTNTEAFF.

The CDR3 spells CASSPRTPRDRVARGGETQYF. The CDR3 DNA follows: TGTGCCAGCAGCCCCCGGACACCCCGGGACAGGGTTGCGCGGGGGGGGGAGACCCAGTACTTC. The chain joins TRBV4-2 to TRBJ2-5; D tentatively fits TRBD1 or TRBD2 (9 bases each). The V and J ends lost 4 bases and 5 bases respectively, with 35 bases between them. From germline, CDR1 is LGHNA and CDR2 YNFKEQ. The CDR3 runs 21 residues.

CDR3 sequence: CASSYSAGDTDTQYF. For the CDR3, the DNA is TGTGCCAGCAGTTACTCGGCGGGGGATACAGATACGCAGTATTTT. This sequence joins TRBV6-2 or TRBV6-3 and TRBJ2-3, with 7 bases aligning to TRBD2. CDR3 length: 15 amino acids. J lost 3 bases, V lost 0 bases, and 3 bases had no gene match. The germline gives CDR1 MNHEY, CDR2 SVGEGT.

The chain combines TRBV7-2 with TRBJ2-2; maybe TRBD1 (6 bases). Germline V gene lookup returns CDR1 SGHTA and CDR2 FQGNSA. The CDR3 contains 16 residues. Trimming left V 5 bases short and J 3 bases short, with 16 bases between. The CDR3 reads CASSPRAGAHTGELFF. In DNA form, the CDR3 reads TGTGCCAGCAGCCCCCGAGCAGGGGCACACACCGGGGAGCTGTTTTTT.

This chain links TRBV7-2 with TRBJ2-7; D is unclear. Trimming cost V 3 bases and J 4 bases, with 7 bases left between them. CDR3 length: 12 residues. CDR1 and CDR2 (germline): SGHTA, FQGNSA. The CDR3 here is CASSFVGYEQYV. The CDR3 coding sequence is TGTGCCAGCAGCTTTGTAGGGTACGAGCAGTACGTC.

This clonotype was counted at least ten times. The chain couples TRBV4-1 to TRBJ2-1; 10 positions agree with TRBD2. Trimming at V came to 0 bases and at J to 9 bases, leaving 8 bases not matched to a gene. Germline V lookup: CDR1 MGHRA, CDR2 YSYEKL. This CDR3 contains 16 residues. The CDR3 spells CASSQEAAGGPGEQFF. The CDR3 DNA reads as TGCGCCAGCAGCCAAGAGGCAGCGGGGGGGCCTGGTGAGCAGTTCTTC.

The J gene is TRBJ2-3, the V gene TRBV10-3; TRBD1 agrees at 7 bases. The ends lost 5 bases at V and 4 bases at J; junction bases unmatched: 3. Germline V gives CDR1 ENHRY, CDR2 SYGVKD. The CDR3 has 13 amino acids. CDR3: CAISPDRPDTQYF. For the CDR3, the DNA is TGTGCCATCAGTCCGGACAGGCCAGATACGCAGTATTTT.

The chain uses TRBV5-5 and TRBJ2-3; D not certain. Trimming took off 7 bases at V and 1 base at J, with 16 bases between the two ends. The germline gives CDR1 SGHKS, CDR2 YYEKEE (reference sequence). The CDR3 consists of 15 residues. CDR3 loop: CASCWAPTGTDTQYF. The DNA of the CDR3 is TGTGCCAGCTGCTGGGCCCCGACGGGCACAGATACGCAGTATTTT.

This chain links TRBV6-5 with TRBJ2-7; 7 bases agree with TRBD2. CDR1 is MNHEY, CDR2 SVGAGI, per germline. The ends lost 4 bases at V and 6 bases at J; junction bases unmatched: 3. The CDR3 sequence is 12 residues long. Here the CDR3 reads CASSSGEGEQYV. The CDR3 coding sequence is TGTGCCAGCAGTTCGGGGGAGGGCGAGCAGTACGTC.

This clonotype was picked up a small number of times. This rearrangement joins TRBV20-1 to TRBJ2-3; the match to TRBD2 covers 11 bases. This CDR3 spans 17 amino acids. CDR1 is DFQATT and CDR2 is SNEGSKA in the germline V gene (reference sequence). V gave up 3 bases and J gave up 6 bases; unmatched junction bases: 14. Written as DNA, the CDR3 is TGCAGTGCTAGGGCCCTCTTAGCGGGGGGGCGGACGGATACGCAGTATTTT. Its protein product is CSARALLAGGRTDTQYF.

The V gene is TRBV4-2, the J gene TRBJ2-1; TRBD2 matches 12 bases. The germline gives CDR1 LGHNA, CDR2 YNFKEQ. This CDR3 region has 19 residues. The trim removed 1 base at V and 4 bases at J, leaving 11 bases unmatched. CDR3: CASSQGFRGLAGLYNEQFF. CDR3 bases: TGTGCCAGCAGCCAAGGCTTTAGGGGACTAGCGGGCTTATACAATGAGCAGTTCTTC.

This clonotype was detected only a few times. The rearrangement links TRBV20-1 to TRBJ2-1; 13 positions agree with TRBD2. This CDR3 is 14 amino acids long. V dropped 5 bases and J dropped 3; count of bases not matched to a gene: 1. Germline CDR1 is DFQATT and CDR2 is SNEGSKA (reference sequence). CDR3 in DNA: TGCAGTGCTGGGACTAGCGGGGTCTACAATGAGCAGTTCTTC. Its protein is CSAGTSGVYNEQFF.

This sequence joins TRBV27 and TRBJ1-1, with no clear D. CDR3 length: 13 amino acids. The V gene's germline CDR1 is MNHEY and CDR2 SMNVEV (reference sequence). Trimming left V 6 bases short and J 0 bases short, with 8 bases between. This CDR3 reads CASRVMMNTEAFF. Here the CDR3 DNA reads TGTGCCAGCAGAGTGATGATGAACACTGAAGCTTTCTTT.

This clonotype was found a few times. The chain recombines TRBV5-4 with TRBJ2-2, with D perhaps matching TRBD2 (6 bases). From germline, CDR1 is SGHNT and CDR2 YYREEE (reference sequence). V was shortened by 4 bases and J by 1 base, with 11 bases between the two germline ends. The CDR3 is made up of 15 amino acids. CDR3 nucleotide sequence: TGTGCCAGCAGCCCGGCGGGGATGAACACCGGGGAGCTGTTTTTT. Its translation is CASSPAGMNTGELFF.

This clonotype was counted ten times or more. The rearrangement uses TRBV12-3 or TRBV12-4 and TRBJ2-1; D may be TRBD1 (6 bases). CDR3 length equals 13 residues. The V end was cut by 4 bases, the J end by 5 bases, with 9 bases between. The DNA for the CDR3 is TGTGCCAGCAGTTCAGGACAGCACAATGAGCAGTTCTTC. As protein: CASSSGQHNEQFF.

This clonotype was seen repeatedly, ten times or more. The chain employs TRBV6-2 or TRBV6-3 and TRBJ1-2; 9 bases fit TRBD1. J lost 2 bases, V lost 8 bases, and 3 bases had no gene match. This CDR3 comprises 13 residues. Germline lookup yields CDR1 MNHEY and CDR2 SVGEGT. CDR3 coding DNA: TGTGCCAGCGGGGACAGGGAGAACTATGGCTACACCTTC. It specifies CASGDRENYGYTF.

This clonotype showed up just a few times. CDR3 sequence reads: CASSLSRGDDQPLHF. The CDR3 coding sequence is TGTGCCAGCAGCTTATCACGGGGCGACGACCAACCCCTCCACTTT. The chain carries TRBV7-9 and TRBJ1-6; the D gene is possibly TRBD1 (5 bases). The CDR3 extends over 15 amino acids. The V gene lost 2 bases and the J gene lost 12 bases, with 17 bases spanning the gap. The germline CDR1 and CDR2 sequences are SEHNR and FQNEAQ (reference sequence).